This TCR beta chain was profiled in a study of T-cell memory formation after mild COVID-19. Turning to the study itself: TCR clusters showed largely donor specificity. The study's findings and limits: Contracting clones localized mainly to CM and EM when CD4+ and mainly to EMRA when CD8+. The appearance of some responding clones in pre-infection memory suggested that cross-reactive memory joined.

TCRdb re-derived calls from the 5' RACE reads in MiXCR, one entry per CDR3 protein. Of some 350,000 distinct CDR3 sequences listed, approximately 16% are singletons. This clonotype was counted only a few times. Its antigen is undetermined. Germline V gives CDR1 SQVTM, CDR2 ANQGSEA. The ends lost 3 bases at V and 12 bases at J; junction bases unmatched: 7. The CDR3 contains 13 residues. This sequence joins TRBV29-1 and TRBJ2-1, with 11 bases lining up with TRBD2. The TCR comes from a young man who had mild COVID-19 (a few samples of this study predate the infection). Cell type and time point are not known. Material: PBMCs or a T cell subset sorted from them (not recorded which). CDR3 amino acids: CSVEGLAAIGQFF. The DNA for the CDR3 is TGCAGCGTTGAGGGACTAGCGGCGATAGGGCAGTTCTTC.